The clone carrying this T cell receptor beta chain was observed a single time. TCRdb keeps only in-frame clones here, not all; method: immunoSEQ multiplex PCR. The data contain under 70,000 clones, about 90% of them seen just once; the ten biggest clones take up approximately 0.38%. CDR1 and CDR2 (germline): MNHNS, SASEGT. This CDR3 spans 17 amino acids. These data belong to a study of technical replicates of blood from a handful of donors. The rearrangement uses TRBV6-1 and TRBJ2-5; the match to TRBD1 covers 9 bases. The J call is uncertain, as TRBJ2-7 better fits the DNA end. The sample comprised T cells isolated from PBMCs. This clonotype was sampled from a human donor in good health. This CDR3 is CASSEARGGTGLYEQYF. In DNA, the CDR3 is TGTGCCAGCAGTGAAGCGAGGGGGGGGACAGGGCTCTACGAGCAGTACTTC.